A single sample is the source of the 22 T cell receptor beta chains below, sequenced in a study of blood T cell repertoires in COVID-19. Method: immunoSEQ multiplex PCR; TCRdb's copy keeps in-frame clones and lacks some. Of about 130,000 clones in the sample, about 90% were seen once. Sequenced: peripheral blood. The receptors derive from a man over 45 with active COVID-19.

V and J are TRBV11-2 and TRBJ2-1, with D possibly being TRBD2 (6 bases). The CDR3 totals 15 residues. The V end was cut by 1 base, the J end by 4 bases, with 11 bases between. Germline V gives CDR1 SGHAT, CDR2 FQNNGV. CDR3 in DNA: TGTGCCAGCAGCTTAGTGGGGGGACCGTACAATGAGCAGTTCTTC. Its protein is CASSLVGGPYNEQFF.

The chain employs TRBV9 and TRBJ2-5; TRBD2 matches at 8 bases. The V segment lost 4 bases and the J segment 3 bases; nucleotides outside the gene matches: 14. CDR3 length: 17 residues. Per the germline V gene, CDR1 is SGDLS and CDR2 is YYNGEE. CDR3 protein: CASSLGIGWRGEETQYF. CDR3 DNA: TGTGCCAGCAGCCTAGGTATAGGTTGGCGGGGGGAAGAGACCCAGTACTTC.

V and J are TRBV10-3 and TRBJ2-2; D gene unclear. This CDR3 region has 14 residues. Per the germline V gene, CDR1 is ENHRY and CDR2 is SYGVKD. The V end lost 4 bases, the J end lost 2 bases, and 8 bases lay between the germline ends. This chain's CDR3 is CAISGAGNTGELFF. The DNA of the CDR3 is TGTGCCATCAGTGGGGCAGGCAACACCGGGGAGCTGTTTTTT.

This clone was observed a few times. The chain carries TRBV2 and TRBJ2-7; D is perhaps TRBD1 (5 bases). Germline-derived CDR1 and CDR2 are SNHLY and FYNNEI. The length of the CDR3 is 11 residues. V shed 3 bases and J shed 6 bases, with 6 bases lying between them. CDR3 in amino acids: CASSEDIEQYF. The CDR3 DNA follows: TGTGCCAGCAGTGAGGACATCGAGCAGTACTTC.

In this sample, this clone turned up once. The V call is TRBV18, the J call TRBJ1-2, with 7 bases matching TRBD1. The germline gives CDR1 KGHSH, CDR2 LQKENI. The CDR3 has 15 amino acids. Trimming removed 3 bases from V and 0 bases from J; junction bases left unmatched: 4. CDR3 coding DNA: TGTGCCAGCTCACCTTACAGGGGAACTAACTATGGCTACACCTTC. Its protein product is CASSPYRGTNYGYTF.

The gene calls are TRBV29-1 and TRBJ1-5, with D maybe TRBD1 (6 bases). CDR3 length: 13 residues. Germline V gives CDR1 SQVTM, CDR2 ANQGSEA. The ends were cut back, 5 bases at V and 7 bases at J, with 15 bases in the middle. CDR3 sequence reads: CSVSDSYMQPQHF. The CDR3 coding sequence is TGCAGCGTTTCGGACAGTTATATGCAGCCCCAGCATTTT.

V gene TRBV7-9 combines with J gene TRBJ1-1; 9 bases are a match to TRBD1. CDR1 is SEHNR and CDR2 is FQNEAQ in the germline V gene (reference sequence). The CDR3 runs 15 residues. Unmatched junction bases numbered 4, after V lost 4 bases and J lost 1 base. The CDR3: CASSSYRGPNTEAFF. The CDR3, as DNA: TGTGCCAGCAGCTCATACAGGGGGCCGAACACTGAAGCTTTCTTT.

This chain joins TRBV27 and TRBJ1-1; D may be TRBD1 (5 bases). CDR1 and CDR2 (germline): MNHEY, SMNVEV (reference sequence). This CDR3 contains 11 residues. V shed 3 bases and J shed 7 bases, with 6 bases lying between them. CDR3: CASSFQGEAFF. The CDR3, as DNA: TGTGCCAGCAGTTTCCAGGGTGAAGCTTTCTTT.

The V gene is TRBV6-5, the J gene TRBJ1-5; D is uncertain. With 5 bases removed from V and 5 bases from J, the gap between germline ends came to 10 bases. CDR3 size: 13 residues. CDR1 is MNHEY, CDR2 SVGAGI, per germline. For the CDR3, the DNA is TGTGCCAGCAGTATGACCGGAGATCAGCCCCAGCATTTT. Translation: CASSMTGDQPQHF.

The V gene is TRBV9, the J gene TRBJ2-3, with D possibly TRBD2 on 6 matching bases. The CDR3 contains 15 residues. The germline V and J ends were trimmed by 4 bases and 2 bases, with 14 bases remaining between them. Germline V gene sequence: CDR1 SGDLS, CDR2 YYNGEE. The chain's CDR3 is CASSPSGGYTDTQYF. The DNA of the CDR3 is TGTGCCAGCAGCCCCTCTGGGGGGTACACAGATACGCAGTATTTT.

The chain joins TRBV2 to TRBJ2-2, with unresolved D. In germline, CDR1 is SNHLY, CDR2 FYNNEI. This CDR3 is built from 13 residues. The V end was cut by 3 bases, the J end by 6 bases, with 8 bases between. The CDR3 DNA sequence: TGTGCCAGCAGTGACATAGTCTCCGGGGAGCTGTTTTTT. Amino acids: CASSDIVSGELFF. The full variable domain, with the rest looked up from reference TRBV2 and TRBJ2-2, is EPEVTQTPSHQVTQMGQEVILRCVPISNHLYFYWYRQILGQKVEFLVSFYNNEISEKSEIFDDQFSVERPDGSNFTLKIRSTKLEDSAMYFCASSDIVSGELFFGEGSRLTVL.

CDR3 in amino acids: CASSSPPVGSAGEQYF. CDR3 nucleotide sequence: TGTGCCAGCAGCTCCCCCCCGGTGGGCTCCGCGGGGGAGCAGTACTTC. V and J are TRBV9 and TRBJ2-7; D might be TRBD2 (6 bases). Germline assignment: CDR1 SGDLS and CDR2 YYNGEE. The CDR3 is made up of 16 amino acids. Trimming left V 4 bases short and J 7 bases short, with 24 bases between.

This clone was seen a few times. This sample includes further DNA sequences coding for the same CDR3. The CDR3 reads CASSLKGTPRRGIYGYTF. The CDR3 nucleotides are TGTGCCAGCAGCTTAAAAGGCACCCCCCGCAGGGGAATCTATGGCTACACCTTC. V gene TRBV11-3 combines with J gene TRBJ1-2; TRBD1 is a possible D gene (6 bases). Trimming took 2 bases from V and 4 from J, leaving 23 bases between them. CDR3 size: 18 residues. Looked up from germline, CDR1 is SGHNT and CDR2 is YENEEA. Full variable domain (remainder filled in from reference TRBV11-3 and TRBJ1-2): EAGVVQSPRYKIIEKKQPVAFWCNPISGHNTLYWYLQNLGQGPELLIRYENEEAVDDSQLPKDRFSAERLKGVDSTLKIQPAELGDSAVYLCASSLKGTPRRGIYGYTFGSGTRLTVV.

The J gene is TRBJ1-5, the V gene TRBV12-5; the D gene is possibly TRBD1 (6 bases). V was clipped by 0 bases and J by 4 bases, with 10 bases between them. Germline CDR1 and CDR2: LGHNT and FRNRAP. The CDR3 has 15 amino acids. This CDR3 is CASGLVPTGNQPQHF. DNA for the CDR3: TGTGCTAGTGGTTTGGTCCCTACAGGGAATCAGCCCCAGCATTTT.

This clone was counted a few times. The chain employs TRBV5-1 and TRBJ2-6, with 8 bases lining up with TRBD1. In germline, CDR1 is SGHRS, CDR2 YFSETQ. J gave up 0 bases and V 0 bases, and 11 bases lay outside the gene matches. This CDR3 is 20 amino acids long. In DNA form, the CDR3 reads TGCGCCAGCAGCTTGGCCGGACAGGGCCACCTTAGCTCTGGGGCCAACGTCCTGACTTTC. Its protein is CASSLAGQGHLSSGANVLTF.

V is TRBV5-1 and J is TRBJ2-3, with TRBD2 matching 8 bases. Germline-derived CDR1 and CDR2 are SGHRS and YFSETQ. V shed 7 bases, J shed 2 bases, and the junction held 12 bases outside the gene matches. The CDR3 totals 16 residues. CDR3 protein: CASRPLSGETTDTQYF. CDR3 nucleotide sequence: TGCGCCAGCCGACCCCTTAGCGGGGAAACCACAGATACGCAGTATTTT.

This rearrangement joins TRBV7-2 to TRBJ2-7; a weak D match, TRBD2 (5 bases). Trimming cost V 10 bases and J 6 bases, with 16 bases left between them. Germline CDR1 reads SGHTA; CDR2 reads FQGNSA. The CDR3 sequence is 12 residues long. In DNA, the CDR3 is TGTGCCACCTCGATGGGAGCTCCCGAGCAGTACTTC. Its protein is CATSMGAPEQYF.

The CDR3 bases are TGCAGTGCTAGTCGCGGGCTCAACTATGGCTACACCTTC. Encoded protein: CSASRGLNYGYTF. The chain couples TRBV20-1 to TRBJ1-2; D remains ambiguous. The ends were cut back, 3 bases at V and 2 bases at J, with 10 bases in the middle. The CDR3 spans 13 residues. The germline gives CDR1 DFQATT, CDR2 SNEGSKA (reference sequence).

The chain joins TRBV12-3 or TRBV12-4 to TRBJ1-3; 7 nucleotides line up with TRBD1. The trim removed 6 bases at V and 7 bases at J, leaving 6 bases unmatched. The CDR3 loop spans 13 amino acids. The CDR3: CASRTTGNNTIYF. The CDR3 DNA sequence: TGTGCCAGCAGGACGACAGGGAACAACACCATATATTTT.

V usage is TRBV6-2 or TRBV6-3 and J usage is TRBJ2-7; TRBD1 aligns across 9 bases. The V gene's germline CDR1 is MNHEY and CDR2 SVGEGT. The ends lost 0 bases at V and 9 bases at J; junction bases unmatched: 9. This CDR3 region has 15 residues. CDR3 amino acids: CASSYSATGGSGQYF. CDR3 DNA sequence: TGTGCCAGCAGTTACTCAGCGACAGGGGGTTCCGGGCAGTACTTC.

This clone was seen a few times. V and J are TRBV12-3 or TRBV12-4 and TRBJ1-5; weak D call: TRBD1 (6 bases). The CDR3 contains 13 residues. V shed 6 bases and J shed 4 bases, with 10 bases lying between them. The CDR3 loop is CASRPTGNQPQHF. The CDR3 bases are TGTGCCAGCAGACCAACAGGGAATCAGCCCCAGCATTTT.

This chain joins TRBV6-6 and TRBJ1-4, with D hard to call. Germline CDR1 MNHNY, CDR2 SVGAGI (reference sequence). V was clipped by 4 bases and J by 8 bases, with 17 bases between them. CDR3 length equals 15 residues. The CDR3 spells CASSSPGLAEEKLFF. The CDR3 DNA follows: TGTGCCAGCAGTTCACCCGGCCTGGCGGAGGAAAAACTGTTTTTT.